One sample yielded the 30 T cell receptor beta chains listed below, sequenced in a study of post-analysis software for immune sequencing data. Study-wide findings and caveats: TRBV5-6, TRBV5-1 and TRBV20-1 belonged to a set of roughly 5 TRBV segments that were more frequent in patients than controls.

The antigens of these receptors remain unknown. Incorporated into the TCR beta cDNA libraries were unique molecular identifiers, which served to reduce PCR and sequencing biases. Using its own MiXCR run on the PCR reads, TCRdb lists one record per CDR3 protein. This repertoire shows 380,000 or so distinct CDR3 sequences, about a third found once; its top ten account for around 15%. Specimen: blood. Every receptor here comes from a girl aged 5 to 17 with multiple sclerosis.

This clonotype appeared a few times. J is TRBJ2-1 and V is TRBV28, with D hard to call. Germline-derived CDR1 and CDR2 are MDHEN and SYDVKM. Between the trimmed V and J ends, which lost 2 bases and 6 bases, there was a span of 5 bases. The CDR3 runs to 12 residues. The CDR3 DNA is TGTGCCAGCAGTTTAAGTGTCAATGAGCAGTTCTTC. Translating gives CASSLSVNEQFF. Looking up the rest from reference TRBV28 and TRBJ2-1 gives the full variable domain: DVKVTQSSRYLVKRTGEKVFLECVQDMDHENMFWYRQDPGLGLRLIYFSYDVKMKEKGDIPEGYSVSREKKERFSLILESASTNQTSMYLCASSLSVNEQFFGPGTRLTVL.

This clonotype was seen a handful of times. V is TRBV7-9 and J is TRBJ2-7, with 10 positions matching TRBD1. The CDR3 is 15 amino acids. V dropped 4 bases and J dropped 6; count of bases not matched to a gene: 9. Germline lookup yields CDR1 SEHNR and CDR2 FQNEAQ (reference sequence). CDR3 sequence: CASSSAGTGEFEQYF. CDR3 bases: TGTGCCAGCAGCTCTGCCGGGACAGGGGAATTCGAGCAGTACTTC.

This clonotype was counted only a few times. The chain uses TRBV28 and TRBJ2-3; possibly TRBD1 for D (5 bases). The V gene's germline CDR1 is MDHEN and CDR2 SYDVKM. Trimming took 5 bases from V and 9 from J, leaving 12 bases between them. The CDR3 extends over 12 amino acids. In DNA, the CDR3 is TGTGCCAGCAGTCCAGACAGAAGGACGCAGTATTTT. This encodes CASSPDRRTQYF.

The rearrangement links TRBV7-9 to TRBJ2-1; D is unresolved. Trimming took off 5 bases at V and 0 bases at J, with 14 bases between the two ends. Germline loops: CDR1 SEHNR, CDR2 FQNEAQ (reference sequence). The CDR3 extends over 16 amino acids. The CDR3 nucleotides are TGTGCCAGCAGCCCCGGAACAGCTAGCTCCTACAATGAGCAGTTCTTC. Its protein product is CASSPGTASSYNEQFF. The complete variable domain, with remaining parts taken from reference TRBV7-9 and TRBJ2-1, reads DTGVSQNPRHKITKRGQNVTFRCDPISEHNRLYWYRQTLGQGPEFLTYFQNEAQLEKSRLLSDRFSAERPKGSFSTLEIQRTEQGDSAMYLCASSPGTASSYNEQFFGPGTRLTVL.

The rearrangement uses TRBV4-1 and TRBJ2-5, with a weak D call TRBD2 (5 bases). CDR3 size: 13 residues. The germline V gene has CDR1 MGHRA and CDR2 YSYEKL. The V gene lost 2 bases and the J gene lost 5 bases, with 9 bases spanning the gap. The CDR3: CASSQTRGETQYF. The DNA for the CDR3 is TGCGCCAGCAGCCAAACTCGAGGGGAGACCCAGTACTTC.

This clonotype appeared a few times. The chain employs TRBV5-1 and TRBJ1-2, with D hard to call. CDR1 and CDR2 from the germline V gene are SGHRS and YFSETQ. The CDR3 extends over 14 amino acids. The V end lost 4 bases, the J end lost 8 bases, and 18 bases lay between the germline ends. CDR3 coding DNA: TGCGCCAGCAGCCAACCGGGTCCGGCGGGAGGCTACACCTTC. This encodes CASSQPGPAGGYTF.

The CDR3 region is CASSVLDRADTQYF. CDR3 DNA: TGTGCCAGCAGCGTCCTAGACAGGGCAGATACGCAGTATTTT. V is TRBV9 and J is TRBJ2-3; 7 bases are shared with TRBD1. Trimming removed 2 bases from V and 4 bases from J; junction bases left unmatched: 4. This CDR3 is built from 14 residues. The germline V gene encodes CDR1 SGDLS and CDR2 YYNGEE.

CDR3 loop: CASSRDRDRFF. The CDR3 coding sequence is TGTGCCAGCAGTCGGGACAGGGACCGGTTCTTC. The chain links TRBV12-3 or TRBV12-4 to TRBJ2-1, with 9 bases identical to TRBD1. The CDR3 is 11 residues long. Trimming took 5 bases from V and 15 from J; bases not matched to a gene: 5.

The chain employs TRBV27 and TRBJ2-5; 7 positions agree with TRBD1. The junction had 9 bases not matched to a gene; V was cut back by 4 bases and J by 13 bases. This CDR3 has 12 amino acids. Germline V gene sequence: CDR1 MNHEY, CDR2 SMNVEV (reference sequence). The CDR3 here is CASSSQQGRLYF. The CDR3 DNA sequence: TGTGCCAGCAGTTCCCAACAGGGGCGGCTGTACTTC.

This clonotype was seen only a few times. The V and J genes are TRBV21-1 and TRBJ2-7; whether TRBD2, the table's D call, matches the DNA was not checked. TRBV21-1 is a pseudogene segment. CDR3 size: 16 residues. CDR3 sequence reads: CASSTQSKGSSYEQYF. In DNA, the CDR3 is TGTGCCAGCAGCACCCAGAGTAAGGGCAGCTCCTACGAGCAGTACTTC.

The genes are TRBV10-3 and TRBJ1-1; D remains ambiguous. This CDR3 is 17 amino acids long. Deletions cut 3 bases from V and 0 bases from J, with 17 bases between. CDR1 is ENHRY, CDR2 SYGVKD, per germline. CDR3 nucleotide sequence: TGTGCCATCAGTGATCCCAGGCCCGTTTCCATGAACACTGAAGCTTTCTTT. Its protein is CAISDPRPVSMNTEAFF.

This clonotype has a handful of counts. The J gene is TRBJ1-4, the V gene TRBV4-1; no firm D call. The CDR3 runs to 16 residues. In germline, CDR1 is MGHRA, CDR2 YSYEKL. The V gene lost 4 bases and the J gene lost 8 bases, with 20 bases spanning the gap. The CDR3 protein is CASSRVPAGPGEKLFF. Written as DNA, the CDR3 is TGCGCCAGCAGCCGAGTGCCGGCCGGCCCGGGGGAAAAACTGTTTTTT.

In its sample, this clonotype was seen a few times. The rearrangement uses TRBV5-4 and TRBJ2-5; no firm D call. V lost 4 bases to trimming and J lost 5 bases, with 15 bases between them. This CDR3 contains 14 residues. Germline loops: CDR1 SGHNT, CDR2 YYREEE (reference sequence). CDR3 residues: CASSPYVGSETQYF. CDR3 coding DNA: TGTGCCAGCAGCCCCTATGTGGGCTCGGAGACCCAGTACTTC.

CDR3 protein: CASSLVPTSGTNEQFF. DNA of the CDR3: TGCGCCAGCAGCTTGGTTCCGACTAGCGGGACCAATGAGCAGTTCTTC. The rearrangement links TRBV5-1 to TRBJ2-1; the match to TRBD2 covers 11 bases. Trimming took 0 bases from V and 6 from J; bases not matched to a gene: 5. The CDR3 has 16 residues. Germline CDR1 is SGHRS and CDR2 is YFSETQ.

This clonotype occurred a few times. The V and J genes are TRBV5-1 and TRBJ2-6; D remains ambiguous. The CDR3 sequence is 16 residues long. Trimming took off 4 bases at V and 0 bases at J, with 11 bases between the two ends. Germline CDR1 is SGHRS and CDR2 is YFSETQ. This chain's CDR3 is CASSLTLNSGANVLTF. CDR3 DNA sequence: TGCGCCAGCAGCCTGACATTAAACTCTGGGGCCAACGTCCTGACTTTC.

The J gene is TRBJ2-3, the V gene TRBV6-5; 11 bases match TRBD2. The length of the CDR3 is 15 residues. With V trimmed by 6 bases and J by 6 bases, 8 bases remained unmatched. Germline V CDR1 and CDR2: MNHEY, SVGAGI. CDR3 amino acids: CASSPTSGGWDTQYF. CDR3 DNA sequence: TGTGCCAGCAGCCCCACTAGCGGGGGATGGGATACGCAGTATTTT.

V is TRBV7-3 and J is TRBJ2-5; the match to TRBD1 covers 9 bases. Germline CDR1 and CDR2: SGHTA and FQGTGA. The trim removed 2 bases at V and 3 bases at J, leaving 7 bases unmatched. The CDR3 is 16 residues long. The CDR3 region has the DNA TGTGCCAGCAGCTTATCCGCTGGACAGGGGAAAGAGACCCAGTACTTC. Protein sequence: CASSLSAGQGKETQYF.

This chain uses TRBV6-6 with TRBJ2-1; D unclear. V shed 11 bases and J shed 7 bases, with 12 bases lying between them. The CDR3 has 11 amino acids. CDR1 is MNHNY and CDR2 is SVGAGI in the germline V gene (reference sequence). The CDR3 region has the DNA TGTGCCTGCACGCTGGAAAATGAGCAGTTCTTC. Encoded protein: CACTLENEQFF.

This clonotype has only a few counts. Here the CDR3 reads CASSAKGSGYTF. The CDR3 DNA is TGTGCCAGCAGTGCGAAGGGATCTGGCTACACCTTC. The V call is TRBV27, the J call TRBJ1-2; D is unresolved. Germline CDR1 is MNHEY and CDR2 is SMNVEV (reference sequence). This CDR3 has 12 amino acids. Trimming cost V 5 bases and J 7 bases, with 11 bases left between them.

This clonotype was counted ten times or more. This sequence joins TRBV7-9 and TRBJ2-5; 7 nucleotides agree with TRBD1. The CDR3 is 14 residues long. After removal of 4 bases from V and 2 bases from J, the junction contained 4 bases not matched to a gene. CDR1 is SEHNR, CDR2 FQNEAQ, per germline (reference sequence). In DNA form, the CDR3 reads TGTGCCAGCAGCTCTCGGACAGGACAAGAGACCCAGTACTTC. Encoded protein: CASSSRTGQETQYF.

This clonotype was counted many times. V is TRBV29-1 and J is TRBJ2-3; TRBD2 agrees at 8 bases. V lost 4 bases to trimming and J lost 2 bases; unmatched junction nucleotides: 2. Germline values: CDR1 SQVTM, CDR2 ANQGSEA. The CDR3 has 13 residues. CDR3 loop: CSVARGVTDTQYF. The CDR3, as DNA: TGCAGCGTTGCGCGGGGGGTCACAGATACGCAGTATTTT.

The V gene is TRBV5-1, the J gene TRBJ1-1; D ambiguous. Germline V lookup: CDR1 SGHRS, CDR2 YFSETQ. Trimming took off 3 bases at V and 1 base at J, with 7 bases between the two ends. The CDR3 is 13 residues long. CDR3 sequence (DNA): TGCGCCAGCAGCTCCGGGGAGAACACTGAAGCTTTCTTT. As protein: CASSSGENTEAFF.

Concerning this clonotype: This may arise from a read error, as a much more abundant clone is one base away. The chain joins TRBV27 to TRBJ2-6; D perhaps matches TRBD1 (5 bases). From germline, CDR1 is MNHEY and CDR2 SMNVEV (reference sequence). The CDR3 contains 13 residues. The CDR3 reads CASSLAGANVPTF. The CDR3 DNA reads TGTGCCAGCAGTTTAGCTGGGGCCAACGTCCCGACTTTC.

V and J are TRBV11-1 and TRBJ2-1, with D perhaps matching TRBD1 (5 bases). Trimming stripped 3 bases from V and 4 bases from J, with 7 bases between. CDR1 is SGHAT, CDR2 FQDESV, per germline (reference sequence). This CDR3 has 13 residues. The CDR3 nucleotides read TGTGCCAGCAGCTTCCGACAGTACAATGAGCAGTTCTTC. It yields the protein CASSFRQYNEQFF.

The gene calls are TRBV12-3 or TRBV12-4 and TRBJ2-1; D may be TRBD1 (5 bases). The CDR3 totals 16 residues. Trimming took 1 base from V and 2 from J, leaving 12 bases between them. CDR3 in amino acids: CASSLVRQNTYNEQFF. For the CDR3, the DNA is TGTGCCAGCAGTTTAGTCCGACAGAATACCTACAATGAGCAGTTCTTC.

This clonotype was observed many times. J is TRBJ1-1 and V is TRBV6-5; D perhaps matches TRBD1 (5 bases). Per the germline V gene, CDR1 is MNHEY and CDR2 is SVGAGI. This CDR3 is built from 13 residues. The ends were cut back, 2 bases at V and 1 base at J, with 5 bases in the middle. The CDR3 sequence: CASSYRGNTEAFF. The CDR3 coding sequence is TGTGCCAGCAGTTACAGGGGGAACACTGAAGCTTTCTTT.

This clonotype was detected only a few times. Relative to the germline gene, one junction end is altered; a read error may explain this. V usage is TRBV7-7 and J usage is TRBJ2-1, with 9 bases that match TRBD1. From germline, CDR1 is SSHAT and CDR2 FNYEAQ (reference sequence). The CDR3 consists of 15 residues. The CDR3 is CASSFGDRDYNEQFF. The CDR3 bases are TGTGCTAGCAGCTTCGGGGACAGGGACTACAATGAGCAGTTCTTC.

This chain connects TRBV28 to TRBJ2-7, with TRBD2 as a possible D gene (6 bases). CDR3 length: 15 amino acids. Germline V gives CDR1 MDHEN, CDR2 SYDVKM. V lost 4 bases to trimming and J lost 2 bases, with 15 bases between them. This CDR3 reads CASSSREGGTYEQYF. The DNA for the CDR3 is TGTGCCAGCAGTTCCCGAGAGGGAGGTACCTACGAGCAGTACTTC.

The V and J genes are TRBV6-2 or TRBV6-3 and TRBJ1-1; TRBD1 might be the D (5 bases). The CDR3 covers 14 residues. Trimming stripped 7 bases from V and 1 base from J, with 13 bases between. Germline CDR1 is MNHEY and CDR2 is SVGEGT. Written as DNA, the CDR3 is TGTGCCAGCACTGACCCGGGGGGGAACACTGAAGCTTTCTTT. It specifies CASTDPGGNTEAFF.

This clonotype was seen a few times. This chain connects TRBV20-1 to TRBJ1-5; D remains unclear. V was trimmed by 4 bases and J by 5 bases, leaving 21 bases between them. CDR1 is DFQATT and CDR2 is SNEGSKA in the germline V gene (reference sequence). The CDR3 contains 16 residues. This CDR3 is CSAKSPLGRWDQPQHF. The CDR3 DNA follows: TGCAGTGCTAAGAGCCCGTTAGGTAGGTGGGATCAGCCCCAGCATTTT.